This TCR beta chain was identified during a study of CD8 T cells in ankylosing spondylitis. In the case of this clonotype: The antigen is unknown.

The V segment lost 0 bases and the J segment 9 bases; nucleotides outside the gene matches: 8. This CDR3 is built from 15 residues. Germline V gene lookup returns CDR1 DFQATT and CDR2 SNEGSKA (reference sequence). TCRdb analysed the 5' RACE reads with MiXCR anew, one entry per CDR3 protein. The table includes approximately 220,000 distinct CDR3 sequences, about a quarter detected once. Broader study findings: Reported data indicate significant enrichment of disease-linked clones within matched ankylosing spondylitis synovial fluid. It appeared that ankylosing spondylitis blood was characterized by a TCR beta motif of 8 or 9 highly homologous variants. CD8+ by phenotype, disease-linked clones were relatively rare in peripheral blood. Some motif variants were previously reported in reactive arthritis synovial fluid and blood.

The sequence was collected from a male donor with ankylosing spondylitis or in good health (not recorded which). The sample was blood, either unsorted or a sorted T cell fraction (not recorded which). This chain connects TRBV20-1 to TRBJ2-1; 10 bases align to TRBD2. The CDR3 DNA is TGCAGTGCTAGAGATCCTAGCGGGAGTGGGATTGAGCAGTTCTTC. As protein: CSARDPSGSGIEQFF.